Detailed here is one T cell receptor beta chain. Its antigen target is currently unknown. No much larger clone exists at a distance of one base, and base qualities are not known. Collaborating institutions collected whole blood in K2EDTA tubes following their own protocols. Collaborator samples were shipped for TCRbeta analysis as frozen whole blood, isolated PBMCs, or DNA extracted from either sample type. As encoded in the germline V gene, CDR1 is ENHRY while CDR2 is SYGVKD. Spanning cysteine to phenylalanine, the CDR3 consists of 15 amino acids. Of all the DNA, just the CDR3 is kept, 45 bases in frame from base 1. V is clipped by 3 bases and J by 5 bases, and the sequence between their germline boundaries is 16 bases long. The data originate from a study of blood T cell repertoires in COVID-19 (TCRdb year 2020). Concerning the study at large: Samples from collaborators originated in the United States, Italy and Spain and spanned both the acute and convalescent phases of COVID-19. The material from the prospective study consisted of cDNA or gDNA derived from T cells, B-cell-depleted T cells, or PBMCs. Subjects who had been exposed to COVID-19, were actively infected with it, or had recovered from it provided the deeply sampled blood TCRbeta repertoires that made up the dataset. The repertoires were released in a freely available public database meant as a resource for research on the immune response to SARS-CoV-2. Samples were obtained from the ongoing ImmuneRACE study (first 160 participants) and from over 1,000 subjects provided by 6 global collaborators. Nearly every sample came with metadata listing a de-identified subject ID, COVID-19 status, age in years and sex. Where available, HLA class I and class II types were obtained from metadata supplied by the sample provider rather than from assay-based typing.

The immunoSEQ Assay, a bias-controlled multiplex PCR, was used to amplify TCRbeta CDR3 regions from genomic DNA. On the authors' methods: The number of nucleated cells in each sample was estimated from the amplification of reference gene primers within the assay. To quantify the absolute abundance of each unique TCRbeta CDR3 rearrangement, sequence reads were collapsed and filtered. For each sample, productive Simpson clonality was calculated by taking the square root of Simpson's diversity index across productive rearrangements. The table comes from immuneACCESS by way of TCRdb, which keeps in-frame sequences with V and J called. Part of the clones is missing from these tables; in studies checked, under half for an unresolved V gene and the rest for unknown reasons. For V, J and clone size, that table is used; D and trimming come from the DNA. Across this sample there are about 91,000 clones, with about 88% seen only once. About 5% of the sample lies in the top ten.

The paper's findings and limits, for the study overall: Clinical and demographic metadata were provided uncurated, with the amount varying by source and participant.

The source material was peripheral blood. The chain joins TRBV10-3 to TRBJ1-1, with TRBD1 tentatively as D gene (6 bases match). The source of this sequence is a woman of 80 years or more with active COVID-19. In nucleotides, the sequence is TGTGCCATCAGTGAATTTCGGAGGGGGGGTACTGAAGCTTTCTTT. Its translation is CAISEFRRGGTEAFF.